Below, one T cell receptor (beta chain) is given with its context. The data originate from a study of T cells in Graves' hyperthyroidism and ophthalmopathy. PBMCs stemmed from more than 7.5 ml fresh peripheral blood. RNA transcripts were the template for amplifying TCR beta CDR3 regions. Carried out on the TCR CDR3, a first-round RT-PCR used the HTBI primer set. TCRdb analysed the multiplex PCR reads with MiXCR anew, one entry per CDR3 protein. The table lists more than 550,000 distinct CDR3 sequences, 15% to 20% of them singletons. V gave up 5 bases and J gave up 3 bases; unmatched junction bases: 4. Germline V lookup: CDR1 SQVTM, CDR2 ANQGSEA. The CDR3 contains 14 residues.

Sequenced sample: blood. This receptor was obtained from a man aged 45-60 years with Graves' hyperthyroidism. This chain links TRBV29-1 with TRBJ2-1; 10 bases fit TRBD2. CDR3 coding DNA: TGCAGCGTTCCCCGGACTAGCGGCTACAATGAGCAGTTCTTC. This sequence encodes CSVPRTSGYNEQFF.